This is a list of T cell receptor beta chains from one sample in a study of T cell changes during pregnancy in multiple sclerosis. The assay was immunoSEQ multiplex PCR, and TCRdb's table has in-frame clones only and misses some. The sample carries approximately 52,000 clones, 80% to 90% recorded once. The sequences come from CD4+ T cells from peripheral blood mononuclear cells, collected in the second trimester of pregnancy. These receptors were taken from a female donor with multiple sclerosis, enrolled in a pregnancy study. The CDR3 runs from the conserved cysteine through the conserved F or W. The order of the fields is V gene, J gene, clone size, CDR3 protein. Size is omitted from some rows. Given values are once, few, many or a class for expanded clones.

V gene: TRBV30; J gene: TRBJ1-3; clone size: few; CDR3 protein: CAWEKTGARNTIYF
V gene: TRBV19; J gene: TRBJ1-5; clone size: -; CDR3 protein: CASSSTRQGNQPQHF
V gene: TRBV11-3; J gene: TRBJ2-7; clone size: -; CDR3 protein: CASSSGRAPYEQYF
V gene: TRBV19; J gene: TRBJ1-2; clone size: -; CDR3 protein: CASSITGGDYGYTF
V gene: TRBV7-9; J gene: TRBJ2-2; clone size: -; CDR3 protein: CASSLTGTSGRRNTGELFF
V gene: TRBV2; J gene: TRBJ1-2; clone size: -; CDR3 protein: CARQGQSYGYTF
V gene: TRBV18; J gene: TRBJ2-6; clone size: -; CDR3 protein: CASSVLPGQGVRGANVLTF
V gene: TRBV7-9; J gene: TRBJ2-3; clone size: -; CDR3 protein: CASSLVYRADTQYF
V gene: TRBV2; J gene: TRBJ2-5; clone size: -; CDR3 protein: CASSATGGGGETQYF
V gene: TRBV5-1; J gene: TRBJ2-5; clone size: -; CDR3 protein: CASSLGGSGEETQYF
V gene: TRBV10-2; J gene: TRBJ1-5; clone size: -; CDR3 protein: CASRPGRSQPQHF
V gene: TRBV29-1; J gene: TRBJ2-7; clone size: -; CDR3 protein: CSVESGSSVEQYF
V gene: TRBV6-1; J gene: TRBJ2-7; clone size: -; CDR3 protein: CASTEGGQIYEQYF
V gene: TRBV7-9; J gene: TRBJ2-3; clone size: -; CDR3 protein: CASSSRASSTDTQYF
V gene: TRBV11-2; J gene: TRBJ2-7; clone size: many; CDR3 protein: CASSLLLVEQYF
V gene: TRBV5-1; J gene: TRBJ2-2; clone size: -; CDR3 protein: CASSLAGDPEGELFF
V gene: TRBV6-5; J gene: TRBJ2-7; clone size: once; CDR3 protein: CASSWDRGLHEQYF
V gene: TRBV27; J gene: TRBJ2-2; clone size: -; CDR3 protein: CASSLLIPGLAVGELFF
V gene: TRBV5-4; J gene: TRBJ2-2; clone size: -; CDR3 protein: CASSPGLAGGTGELFF
V gene: TRBV5-1; J gene: TRBJ1-2; clone size: -; CDR3 protein: CASSPGTGPYYTF
V gene: TRBV18; J gene: TRBJ2-7; clone size: -; CDR3 protein: CASSPQGTSYEQYF
V gene: TRBV5-1; J gene: TRBJ2-3; clone size: -; CDR3 protein: CASSSGTSGSTDTQYF
V gene: TRBV25-1; J gene: TRBJ1-3; clone size: -; CDR3 protein: CASSESGRSARVRNTIYF
V gene: TRBV4-3; J gene: TRBJ2-5; clone size: -; CDR3 protein: CASSQRGGRGETQYF